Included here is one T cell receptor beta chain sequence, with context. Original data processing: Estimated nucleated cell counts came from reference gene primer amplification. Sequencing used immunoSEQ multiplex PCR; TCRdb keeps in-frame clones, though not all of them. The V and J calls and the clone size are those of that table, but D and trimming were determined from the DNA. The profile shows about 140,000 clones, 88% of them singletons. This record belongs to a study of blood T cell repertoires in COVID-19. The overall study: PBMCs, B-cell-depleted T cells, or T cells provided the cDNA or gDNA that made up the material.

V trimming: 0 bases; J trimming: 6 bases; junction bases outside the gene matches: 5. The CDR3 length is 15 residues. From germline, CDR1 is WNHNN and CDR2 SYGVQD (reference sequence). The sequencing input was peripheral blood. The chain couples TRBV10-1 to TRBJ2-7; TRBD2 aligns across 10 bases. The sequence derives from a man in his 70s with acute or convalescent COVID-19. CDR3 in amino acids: CASSESRAGGLEQYF. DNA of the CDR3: TGCGCCAGCAGTGAGTCGAGAGCGGGGGGGCTCGAGCAGTACTTC.